This TCR beta chain comes out of a study of shared clonotypes between healthy human individuals. Sequenced by immunoSEQ multiplex PCR; TCRdb stores in-frame clones only, minus some. The table shows some 2,500,000 clones, with 90% to 95% occurring only once. The length of the CDR3 is 15 residues. From germline, CDR1 is SGHTA and CDR2 FQGTGA. J lost 10 bases, V lost 4 bases, and 11 bases had no gene match. This TCR derives from a man younger than 30 in good health. Some clones in this sample may be carry-over from other donors' samples. The material sequenced was naive CD4+ T cells from PBMCs. Subset in this sample: CD45RA+ positively selected. The chain employs TRBV7-3 and TRBJ2-2; 8 bases are shared with TRBD1. For the CDR3, the DNA is TGTGCCAGCAGCTCCGGACAGGGTCTCCTAAAGGAGCTGTTTTTT. Translation gives CASSSGQGLLKELFF.